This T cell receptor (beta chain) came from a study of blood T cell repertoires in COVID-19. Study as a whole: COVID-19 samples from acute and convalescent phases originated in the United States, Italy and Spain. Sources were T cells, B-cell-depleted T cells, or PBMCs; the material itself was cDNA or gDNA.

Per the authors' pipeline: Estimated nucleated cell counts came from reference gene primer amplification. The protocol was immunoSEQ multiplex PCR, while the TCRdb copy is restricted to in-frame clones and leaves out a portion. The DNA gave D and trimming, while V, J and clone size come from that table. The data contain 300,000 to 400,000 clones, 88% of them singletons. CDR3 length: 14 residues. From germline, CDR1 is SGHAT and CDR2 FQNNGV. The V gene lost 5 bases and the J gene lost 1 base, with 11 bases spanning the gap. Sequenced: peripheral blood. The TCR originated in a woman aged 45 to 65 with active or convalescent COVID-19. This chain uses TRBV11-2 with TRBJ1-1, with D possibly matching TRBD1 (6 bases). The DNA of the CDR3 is TGTGCCAGCAGCCTCTGGGACAAGAACACTGAAGCTTTCTTT. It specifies CASSLWDKNTEAFF. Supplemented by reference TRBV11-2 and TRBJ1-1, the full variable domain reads EAGVAQSPRYKIIEKRQSVAFWCNPISGHATLYWYQQILGQGPKLLIQFQNNGVVDDSQLPKDRFSAERLKGVDSTLKIQPAKLEDSAVYLCASSLWDKNTEAFFGQGTRLTVV.